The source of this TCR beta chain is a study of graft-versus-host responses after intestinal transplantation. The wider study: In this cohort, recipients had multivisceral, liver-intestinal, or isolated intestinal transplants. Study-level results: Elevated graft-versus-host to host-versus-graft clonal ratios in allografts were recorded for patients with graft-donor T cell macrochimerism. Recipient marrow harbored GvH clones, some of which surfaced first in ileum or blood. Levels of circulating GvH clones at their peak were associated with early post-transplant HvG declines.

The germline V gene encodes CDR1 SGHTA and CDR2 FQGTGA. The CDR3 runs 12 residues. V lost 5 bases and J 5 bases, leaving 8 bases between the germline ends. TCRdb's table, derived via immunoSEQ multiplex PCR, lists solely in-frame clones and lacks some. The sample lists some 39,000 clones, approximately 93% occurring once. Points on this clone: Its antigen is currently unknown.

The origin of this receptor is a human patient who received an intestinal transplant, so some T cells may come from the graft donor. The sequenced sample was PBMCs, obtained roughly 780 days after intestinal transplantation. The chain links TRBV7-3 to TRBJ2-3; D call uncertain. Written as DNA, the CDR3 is TGTGCCAGCAGCCCAAACGGAGATACGCAGTATTTT. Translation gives CASSPNGDTQYF.